This entry features one TCR beta chain sequence. The clone's antigen remains unknown. Libraries were constructed by the immunoSEQ multiplex PCR assay. For the multiplex PCR, a mixture combining 60 forward primers for TCR Vbeta segments and 13 reverse primers for TCR Jbeta segments was used. The CDR3 region of rearranged TCR beta genes was amplified from genomic DNA with a multiplex PCR assay. The amplified TCR beta libraries were sequenced on the Illumina HiSeq System as 87-base-pair reads. Processing in the source paper ran as follows. Across the 500 to 700 repertoires, a later analysis counted about 81 million unique TCR beta chains, 9.5 million to 13 million of which were shared by at least two donors. Raw reads were error-corrected and collapsed into unique sequences by a nearest-neighbor algorithm in which closely related sequences were merged to remove PCR and sequencing errors. CDR3 sequences were aligned to IMGT reference sequences to assign V, D and J gene segments. For a sequence to be retained, a match of at least six nucleotides to both a V gene segment and a J gene segment was required. A rearrangement was called productive if the CDR3 had no stop codons and remained in frame with V and J, and every other rearrangement was called non-productive. Following IMGT convention, CDR3 was defined as the stretch from the second conserved V-encoded cysteine up to the conserved J-encoded phenylalanine. Sequences without an unambiguous match to a single V gene segment were excluded from the earlier analysis of several hundred of the donors. An earlier analysis of 500 to 600 of the donors classified V segments as functional when productive rearrangements were above 56.7% and as segregating when the standard deviation between donors was above 5%. A statistical classification framework was developed to diagnose cytomegalovirus status using the catalog of TCR beta chain sequences. A later analysis assigned V and J genes by comparing TCR nucleotide sequences with IMGT/GENE-DB human TR gene sequences. Using the TCRdist pipeline, a later analysis assigned CDR3 sequences along with most-parsimonious VDJ recombination scenarios. In a later analysis, every TCR beta chain was defined by the combination of its CDR3 amino acid sequence and its V-gene family, and reads without a unique V-gene family were dropped. A later analysis removed 592 highly shared, low-generation-probability nucleotide sequences to deal with suspected cross-contamination and a sequencing artifact. In a later analysis, a clonal expansion index for each public chain was calculated from normalized within-repertoire ranks of inferred template counts. In a later analysis, generation probabilities were computed using a VDJ recombination model fitted to out-of-frame rearrangements, and the results were checked against IGoR. Hypergeometric tests were used in a later analysis to score TCR-TCR, TCR-HLA and TCR-CMV co-occurrence, with a repertoire-size bias correction applied to the TCR pairs. False discovery rates were estimated in a later analysis by permuting HLA or CMV assignments 20 times. In a later analysis, co-occurring TCRs were grouped with DBSCAN, and TCRdist sequence similarity was added when clustering was performed within HLA-allele-positive subsets. Co-occurrence clustering excluded repertoires with fewer than 30,000 or more than 120,000 public chains, plus five with anomalous nucleotide sharing. TCRdb mirrors the immuneACCESS table, restricted to in-frame sequences. Some clones are absent from its copies; in checked studies, under half trace to an unresolved V gene, and the reason for the others is unknown. The V and J calls and the clone size are those of that table, but D and trimming were determined from the DNA. The sample's clone listing holds 77,000 or so clones. Roughly 5% of the sample is held by the ten biggest clonotypes.

The cohort comprised more than 550 healthy bone marrow donors. At the time of sampling, every cohort member was nominally healthy, though immune exposures that went unrecorded were likely present. The donor was CMV seronegative and was included in the group of about 400 seronegative cohort members. Every donor gave a peripheral blood sample, and the peripheral blood mononuclear cells from that sample were used for TCR beta sequencing. Genomic DNA was extracted from the blood cell samples with the Qiagen DNeasy Blood Extraction Kit. This specimen comes from a study of cytomegalovirus exposure and HLA in healthy donors (TCRdb year 2017). Regarding the research as a whole: According to an earlier analysis of around 600 of the donors, about 170 million T cells yielded approximately 120 million unique TCR beta sequences and around 280 Gb of sequence data. An early release covering some 640 HLA-typed donors comprised approximately 290 gigabases of sequencing data and approximately 85 million unique TCR sequences. Among the roughly 400 genotyped donors, around 81% belonged to the genetic ancestry cluster associated with self-reported Caucasian donors. The study aimed to test whether cataloging public T cell receptors could reveal signatures of past pathogen exposure. Using immunosequencing, the study profiled T cell repertoires from fewer than 850 subjects and related those repertoires to cytomegalovirus serostatus. In addition to the first cohort of around 670 subjects, a separate validation cohort of approximately 120 different subjects was used. To predict cytomegalovirus infection status, the study brought together high-throughput TCR immunosequencing, statistical association of individual TCRs with disease status, and machine learning. To study patterns of TCR occurrence, a later analysis re-analyzed previously published TCR beta repertoires from more than 550 donors and added high-resolution HLA genotyping. Rather than drawing on any new phenotypic data, the later analysis identified candidate immune exposures from TCR beta sequences and the way those sequences occurred across donors. An earlier analysis of about 620 of the donors applied high-throughput TCR beta sequencing to assess whether each TCR beta V gene segment acted as functional or pseudogenic. Donor age, sex, ethnicity and CMV serostatus were compiled together with the repertoire data. Genome-wide SNP genotypes for about 55% of the roughly 670 donors were used in a later genetic analysis, which treated that subset as a discovery cohort. Every discovery cohort repertoire had been produced on one sequencing platform. HLA typing covered class I and class II loci at four-digit resolution. The number of donors typed differed by locus, with about 629-630 for A, B, C, DRB1 and DQB1, roughly 520 for DQA1, over 600 for DPA1, and around 430 for DPB1. Because of strong linkage in the cohort, four or five DR-DQ haplotypes were treated as single units for association and clustering. Among about 390 genotyped donors of the cohort, an average of around 240,000 unique TCR beta nucleotide sequences were sequenced per donor, approximately 20% of them non-productive.

General conclusions and limits of the study: The authors suggested that the approach could potentially be extended to other disease states and immunological phenotypes. An association between a missense DCLRE1C variant and V-gene and J-gene trimming of TCR beta chains was found in a later genetic analysis and replicated in an independent cohort. In a later analysis, most CMV-associated TCR beta chains were found to appear HLA-restricted, with HLA associations seemingly driven largely by CMV exposure. A few of the identified cytomegalovirus-associated TCR beta chains were confirmed in vitro to be specific for cytomegalovirus antigens. In both the original and validation cohorts, the classifier was reported to diagnose cytomegalovirus status with high specificity and sensitivity. Some IMGT-functional V segments, including TRBV6-2 and TRBV6-3, could not be told apart with the 87-base-pair reads, so those segments were excluded. Sequencing depth was assumed to be roughly uniform across donors in the presence/absence analyses, though that assumption may not hold. Broadly in line with IMGT annotations, most TCR beta V segments showed up in productive rearrangements about 87% or about 30% of the time in an earlier analysis of under 700 of the donors. A total of fewer than 200 TCR beta chains were listed by the study as associated with cytomegalovirus. Immune exposure information for the cohort was limited to CMV serostatus. Linkage disequilibrium might explain the correlated functional status among segregating V segments, but an unknown experimental factor could not be ruled out. In a later analysis, the rate of TCR association differed among HLA loci, with DRB1 alleles having the most associated TCRs and HLA-C alleles having the fewest. A later analysis found that HLA-associated TCR beta chains were more clonally expanded and had lower generation probabilities than equally common non-associated chains. Because some donors lacked HLA typing at each locus, the association tests relied only on the typed subset. According to a later analysis, parvovirus B19, influenza, CMV and Epstein-Barr virus appeared linked to several top co-occurrence clusters. In a later genetic analysis, fewer N-insertions in productive TCRs were reported among donors in an Asian-associated ancestry cluster than the 666-donor mean. Most TCR sequences were seen in very few donors, while some public TCRs were found in many individuals. Assigning TCR associations to individual alleles was difficult when HLA alleles, especially DR and DQ, strongly co-occurred. The earlier analysis of 587 of the donors excluded 15 to 20 rarely observed V segments, including chromosome 9 orphons, because counts were too low. A further reported finding was that TCR beta sequences accurately predicted the HLA-A and HLA-B alleles for most subjects in the first cohort. A group of highly shared sequence variants was considered likely to be a technical artifact of the sequencing pipeline. This cohort had only TCR beta chains sequenced, and the lack of alpha or paired-chain data limited which features could be detected. Specific HLA alleles were associated with roughly 17,000 TCR beta sequences at a false discovery rate of 0.05 in a later analysis.

From the cysteine up to the phenylalanine, the CDR3 has a length of 15 residues. Only the CDR3 DNA is retained, 45 bases long and in frame from the first base. Unmatched junction bases come to 9, with V trimmed by 6 bases and J by 6 bases. Sequences SGHRS (CDR1) and YFSETQ (CDR2) are obtained from the germline V gene. Sequenced input: PBMCs. Recombination joined TRBV5-1 with TRBJ2-1, with TRBD2 matching 10 junction bases. The TCR sequence derives from a young man in good health and CMV-seronegative. The CDR3 protein sequence reads: CASTLSLAGANEQFF. The nucleotide sequence reads as follows: TGCGCCAGCACCCTCTCTCTAGCGGGAGCCAATGAGCAGTTCTTC.